This T cell receptor beta chain was identified in a study of T cells in Graves' hyperthyroidism and ophthalmopathy. The CDR3 spans 14 residues. From germline, CDR1 is SGHAT and CDR2 FQNNGV. The V and J ends lost 2 bases and 2 bases respectively, with 9 bases between them. The source material, RNA transcripts, was used to amplify TCR beta CDR3 regions. The TCR CDR3 first-round RT-PCR relied on the HTBI primer set. TCRdb reprocessed the multiplex PCR reads via MiXCR and lists one record per CDR3 protein. The profile shows about 350,000 distinct CDR3 sequences, about 17% of them singletons. The source material was blood. V gene TRBV11-2 combines with J gene TRBJ1-1; D is ambiguous. The clonotype comes from a woman in her 30s with Graves' hyperthyroidism that later progressed to Graves' ophthalmopathy. The CDR3 loop is CASSLYDLNTEAFF. Here the CDR3 DNA reads TGTGCCAGCAGCTTATATGACCTTAACACTGAAGCTTTCTTT.